Shown below are 14 T cell receptor beta chains from a single sample sequenced in a study of T cells in localized non-small cell lung cancer. Clones were read by immunoSEQ multiplex PCR, and TCRdb kept only the in-frame ones, dropping some. The sample shows 1,800 or so clones, roughly 24% of them seen only once. The sample consisted of normal lung tissue next to the tumor, taken before any cancer treatment. The source is a male donor older than 55 with stage II squamous cell lung carcinoma.

There are a few counts of this clone. The J gene is TRBJ2-7, the V gene TRBV6-8; a possible D gene is TRBD2 (5 bases). V gave up 2 bases and J gave up 3 bases, with 11 bases separating them. CDR1 is MNHGY, CDR2 SAAAGT, per germline. CDR3 length: 14 residues. In nucleotides, the CDR3 is TGTGCCAGCAGTTACCAAGGGAGAAGCTACGAGCAGTACTTC. This codes for CASSYQGRSYEQYF.

This chain joins TRBV29-1 and TRBJ2-3; tentative D call: TRBD2 (5 bases). CDR3 length: 15 amino acids. Germline V gene data show CDR1 as SQVTM and CDR2 as ANQGSEA. Deletions cut 1 base from V and 6 bases from J, with 17 bases between. CDR3 sequence (DNA): TGCAGCGTTGAAGGAAGGGAGAACGTGATGGATACGCAGTATTTT. This encodes CSVEGRENVMDTQYF.

This clone is large in the sample. The same CDR3 is also encoded by other DNA sequences in this sample. J is TRBJ1-3 and V is TRBV28; D perhaps matches TRBD1 (5 bases). With 4 bases removed from V and 0 bases from J, the gap between germline ends came to 7 bases. The CDR3 totals 14 residues. Germline V gives CDR1 MDHEN, CDR2 SYDVKM. CDR3 in DNA: TGTGCCAGCAGTTCAGGGATCTCTGGAAACACCATATATTTT. Protein: CASSSGISGNTIYF. Together with reference TRBV28 and TRBJ1-3, the CDR3 gives the full variable domain: DVKVTQSSRYLVKRTGEKVFLECVQDMDHENMFWYRQDPGLGLRLIYFSYDVKMKEKGDIPEGYSVSREKKERFSLILESASTNQTSMYLCASSSGISGNTIYFGEGSWLTVV.

This clone was counted a few times. CDR3 loop: CASSSAGARNTEAFF. CDR3 DNA: TGCGCCAGCAGTTCTGCAGGGGCTAGGAACACTGAAGCTTTCTTT. The rearrangement joins TRBV5-1 to TRBJ1-1; tentatively, D is TRBD1 (6 bases). V dropped 5 bases and J dropped 1 base, with 15 bases sitting between them. Germline V lookup: CDR1 SGHRS, CDR2 YFSETQ. The CDR3 totals 15 residues.

By share, this clone ranks as medium-sized. The chain joins TRBV11-3 to TRBJ2-3; D unclear. Germline CDR1 SGHNT, CDR2 YENEEA. V was pared by 6 bases and J by 2 bases, with 12 bases between. CDR3 length: 14 amino acids. The CDR3 is CASSSRGITDTQYF. In DNA form, the CDR3 reads TGTGCCAGCAGTTCCCGCGGTATCACAGATACGCAGTATTTT.

By share, this clone ranks as medium-sized. This rearrangement joins TRBV11-3 to TRBJ2-7; 7 nucleotides agree with TRBD1. The germline V gene has CDR1 SGHNT and CDR2 YENEEA. Germline trimming cut 3 bases from V and 1 base from J; bases unmatched to any gene: 6. The CDR3 is made up of 15 amino acids. The CDR3 DNA reads as TGTGCCAGCAGCTTGAAACAGGGGCCGTCCTACGAGCAGTACTTC. Translated, it gives CASSLKQGPSYEQYF.

The chain employs TRBV19 and TRBJ1-1, with D hard to call. This CDR3 is built from 14 residues. The germline gives CDR1 LNHDA, CDR2 SQIVND (reference sequence). Trimming stripped 7 bases from V and 3 bases from J, with 15 bases between. CDR3 residues: CASTLARWDTEAFF. CDR3 in DNA: TGTGCCAGTACTCTGGCCCGATGGGACACTGAAGCTTTCTTT.

This clone qualifies as medium-sized. In DNA, the CDR3 is TGTGCCAGCAGCTTAGATTTAGGGGGCGAGCAGTACTTC. It is translated as CASSLDLGGEQYF. J is TRBJ2-7 and V is TRBV7-1, with a possible D match to TRBD1 (6 bases). TRBV7-1 is an open reading frame whose function is uncertain. The CDR3 covers 13 residues. The V and J ends lost 4 bases and 6 bases respectively, with 13 bases between them.

This clone was found a few times. The rearrangement uses TRBV7-6 and TRBJ2-5, with no clear D. The CDR3 covers 15 residues. V was cut by 5 bases and J by 5 bases, with 18 bases left in between. In germline, CDR1 is SGHVS, CDR2 FNYEAQ. The CDR3 DNA is TGTGCCAGCAGCCAAGATCCCCGGGCCACGGAGACCCAGTACTTC. This sequence encodes CASSQDPRATETQYF.

This clone was counted only a few times. Other DNA variants within this sample encode the same CDR3. This chain links TRBV29-1 with TRBJ1-1; D gene unclear. The V gene's germline CDR1 is SQVTM and CDR2 ANQGSEA. V lost 7 bases and J lost 2, with 11 bases in between. This CDR3 comprises 12 residues. CDR3 loop: CSGRQTNTEAFF. The CDR3 nucleotides read TGCAGCGGACGACAAACCAACACTGAAGCTTTCTTT.

The J gene is TRBJ2-1, the V gene TRBV19; D possibly matches TRBD1 or TRBD2 (5 bases each). The germline V gene has CDR1 LNHDA and CDR2 SQIVND (reference sequence). This CDR3 comprises 14 residues. V was shortened by 0 bases and J by 8 bases, with 11 bases between the two germline ends. CDR3 nucleotide sequence: TGTGCCAGTAGTATAGACCTCACGGGGCATGAGCAGTTCTTC. It encodes CASSIDLTGHEQFF. Variable domain in full (rest from reference TRBV19 and TRBJ2-1): DGGITQSPKYLFRKEGQNVTLSCEQNLNHDAMYWYRQDPGQGLRLIYYSQIVNDFQKGDIAEGYSVSREKKESFPLTVTSAQKNPTAFYLCASSIDLTGHEQFFGPGTRLTVL.

This sequence joins TRBV11-3 and TRBJ2-7; 10 bases are a match to TRBD1. The ends lost 3 bases at V and 7 bases at J; junction bases unmatched: 9. The CDR3 is made up of 15 amino acids. Germline CDR1 SGHNT, CDR2 YENEEA. DNA for the CDR3: TGTGCCAGCAGCTTTCCGGGACAGGGGTCGGTGGAGCAGTACTTC. Translating it yields CASSFPGQGSVEQYF.

The chain has TRBV19 and TRBJ1-1, with unresolved D. V was pared by 1 base and J by 4 bases, with 13 bases between. This CDR3 has 15 amino acids. CDR1 is LNHDA and CDR2 is SQIVND in the germline V gene (reference sequence). The CDR3 spells CASSIGNTYGTEAFF. The DNA of the CDR3 is TGTGCCAGTAGTATAGGTAACACCTACGGCACTGAAGCTTTCTTT.

In its sample, this clone was seen a few times. The chain couples TRBV9 to TRBJ1-2; D may be TRBD1 (6 bases). The V end lost 5 bases, the J end lost 8 bases, and 13 bases lay between the germline ends. Germline loops: CDR1 SGDLS, CDR2 YYNGEE. The CDR3 is made up of 12 amino acids. CDR3 residues: CASSGRQGGYTF. For the CDR3, the DNA is TGTGCCAGCAGTGGGCGGCAGGGGGGCTACACCTTC. The whole variable domain, remainder taken from reference TRBV9 and TRBJ1-2, is DSGVTQTPKHLITATGQRVTLRCSPRSGDLSVYWYQQSLDQGLQFLIQYYNGEERAKGNILERFSAQQFPDLHSELNLSSLELGDSALYFCASSGRQGGYTFGSGTRLTVV.